The clone carrying this T cell receptor (beta chain) appeared a few times. Its antigen is currently unknown. The CDR3 spans 15 residues. The germline gives CDR1 SGHDT, CDR2 YYEEEE. J gave up 6 bases and V 4 bases, and 9 bases lay outside the gene matches. After 5'RACE with constant-segment primers, TCR alpha and TCR beta cDNA libraries carrying sample barcodes and UMIs were obtained. A single record per CDR3 protein comes from TCRdb applying MiXCR to the 5' RACE reads. Seen here are fewer than 200,000 distinct CDR3 sequences, around 21% observed once, and the top ten hold 20% to 25%. This sample was taken from a study of T-cell memory formation after mild COVID-19. Overall study: TCR clusters were mostly donor specific.

Overall study results and limits: Clones that contracted from day 15 to 85 were balanced CD4/CD8, while later expanders leaned CD4+. Researchers could not confirm that second-wave clones peaking on day 37 targeted SARS-CoV-2.

V usage is TRBV5-6 and J usage is TRBJ2-3; 9 bases are shared with TRBD2. The source material was PBMCs or a T cell subset sorted from them (not recorded which). The sequence was obtained from an adult woman who had mild COVID-19 (a few samples of this study predate the infection). Cell type and time point are not known. The CDR3 region has the DNA TGTGCCAGCAGCCCGGCGCTAGCGGGGATCGATACGCAGTATTTT. Encoded protein: CASSPALAGIDTQYF.